The T cell receptor (beta chain) described here comes from a study of cytomegalovirus exposure and HLA in healthy donors. PCR amplification relied on 60 Vbeta primers (plus 13 Jbeta primers). Profiling relied on immunoSEQ multiplex PCR, and the TCRdb table lists in-frame clones only, not all of them. This table has some 65,000 clones, about 72% appearing once. Study-wide results and caveats: More clonal expansion characterized HLA-associated TCR beta chains than equally common others in a later analysis. A few of the chains that were CMV-associated were confirmed in vitro to be specific for CMV antigens.

The CDR3 contains 15 residues. V lost 4 bases and J lost 4; bases outside the gene matches: 6. The germline V gene has CDR1 LGHNA and CDR2 YNFKEQ. As to this clone: What it binds is not known.

The sample consisted of PBMCs. The rearrangement joins TRBV4-2 to TRBJ2-2, with 7 positions matching TRBD1. The source is a girl aged 5-17 years in good health and CMV-seropositive. The CDR3 DNA sequence: TGTGCCAGCAGCCGGCCGGGACAGACCACCGGGGAGCTGTTTTTT. Protein: CASSRPGQTTGELFF.